A single T cell receptor (beta chain) is shown here with its context. This sample is part of a study of blood T cell repertoires in COVID-19. Across the study: Sample material is recorded as cDNA or gDNA derived from T cells, B-cell-depleted T cells, or PBMCs.

In the original workflow: Researchers report that nucleated cell counts were estimated from reference gene primer amplification. The assay was immunoSEQ multiplex PCR, and TCRdb's table has in-frame clones only and misses some. D and trimming come from the DNA, and the V and J calls and clone size come from that table. This sample carries under 550,000 clones, over 85% of them seen once, and the ten largest clones take about 0.91%. Germline CDR1 and CDR2: LNHNV and YYDKDF (reference sequence). With V trimmed by 5 bases and J by 0 bases, 1 base remained unmatched. This CDR3 contains 15 residues. The chain uses TRBV15 and TRBJ2-6; 7 bases line up with TRBD1. The sequenced sample consisted of peripheral blood. The clonotype was recovered from a man between 18 and 29 years old with COVID-19, enrolled during active disease. CDR3 coding DNA: TGTGCCACCAGCGGGGACAGCTCTGGGGCCAACGTCCTGACTTTC. Its protein is CATSGDSSGANVLTF.